The subject of this entry is one T cell receptor (beta chain). Its antigen remains unidentified. This CDR3 region has 15 residues. Germline V gene data show CDR1 as MNHNS and CDR2 as SASEGT. The V and J ends lost 8 bases and 0 bases respectively, with 16 bases between them. The sample originates from a study of glioma-infiltrating T cells after dendritic cell vaccination. General study points: Higher TCR clonality did not directly relate to longer survival.

Clones were read by immunoSEQ multiplex PCR, and TCRdb kept only the in-frame ones, dropping some. The sample carries over 90,000 clones, around 80% recorded once. Time point described: after dendritic cell vaccination, including at tumor progression/relapse. V gene TRBV6-1 combines with J gene TRBJ1-1, with D possibly being TRBD1 (6 bases). The material sequenced was blood, taken after dendritic cell vaccination. This receptor was identified in a human donor with glioblastoma. The CDR3, as DNA: TGTGCCAGCGCTATACAGGGAGGGGTGAACACTGAAGCTTTCTTT. This translates into CASAIQGGVNTEAFF.